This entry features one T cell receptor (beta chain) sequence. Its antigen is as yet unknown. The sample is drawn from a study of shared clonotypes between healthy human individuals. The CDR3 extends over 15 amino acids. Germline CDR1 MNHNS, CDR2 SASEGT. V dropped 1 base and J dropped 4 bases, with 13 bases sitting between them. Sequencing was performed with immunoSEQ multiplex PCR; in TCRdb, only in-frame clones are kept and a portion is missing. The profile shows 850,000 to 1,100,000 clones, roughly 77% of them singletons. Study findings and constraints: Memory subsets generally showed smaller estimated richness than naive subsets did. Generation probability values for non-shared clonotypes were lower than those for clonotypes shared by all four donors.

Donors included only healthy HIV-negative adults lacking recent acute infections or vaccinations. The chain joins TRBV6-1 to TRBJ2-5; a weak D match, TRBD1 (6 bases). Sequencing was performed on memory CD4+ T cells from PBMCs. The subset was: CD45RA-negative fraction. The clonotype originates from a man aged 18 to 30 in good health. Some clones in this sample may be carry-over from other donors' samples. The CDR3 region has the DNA TGTGCCAGCAGTGAAGGTCTGGGGGCTGGAGAGACCCAGTACTTC. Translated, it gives CASSEGLGAGETQYF.